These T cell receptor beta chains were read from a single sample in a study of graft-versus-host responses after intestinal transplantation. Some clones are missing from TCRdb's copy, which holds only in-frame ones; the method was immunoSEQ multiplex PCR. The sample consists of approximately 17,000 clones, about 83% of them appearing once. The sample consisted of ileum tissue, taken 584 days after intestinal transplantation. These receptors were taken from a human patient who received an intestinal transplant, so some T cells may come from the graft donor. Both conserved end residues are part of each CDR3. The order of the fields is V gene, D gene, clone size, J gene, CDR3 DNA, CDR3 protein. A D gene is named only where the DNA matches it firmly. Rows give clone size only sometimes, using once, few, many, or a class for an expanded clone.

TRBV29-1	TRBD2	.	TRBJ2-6	TGCAGCGTTACAGTCGGACTAGGCATACAAAGTCGGGCCAACGTCCTGACTTTC	CSVTVGLGIQSRANVLTF
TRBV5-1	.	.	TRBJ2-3	TGCGCCAGCAGCACACAGGGTACGACAGATACGCAGTATTTT	CASSTQGTTDTQYF
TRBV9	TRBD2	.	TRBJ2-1	TGTGCCAGCAGCGAGGGACTAGCGGGGGGTAATGAGCAGTTCTTC	CASSEGLAGGNEQFF
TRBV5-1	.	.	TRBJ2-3	TGCGCCAGCAGCTTCGGGGGAAACACAGATACGCAGTATTTT	CASSFGGNTDTQYF
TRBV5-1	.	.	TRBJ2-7	TGCGCCAGCAGCTTGTTAGGCGCCGTTAACGAGCAGTACTTC	CASSLLGAVNEQYF
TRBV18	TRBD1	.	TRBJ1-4	TGTGCCAGCTCACTCGGGACAGATGAAAAACTGTTTTTT	CASSLGTDEKLFF
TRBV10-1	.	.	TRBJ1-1	TGCGCCAGCCCCCGCTTGAACACTGAAGCTTTCTTT	CASPRLNTEAFF
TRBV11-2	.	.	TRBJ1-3	TGTGCCAGCAGCCCGCGGGACACCAGCTCTGGAAACACCATATATTTT	CASSPRDTSSGNTIYF
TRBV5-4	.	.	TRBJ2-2	TGTGCCAGCAGCTCCCCCGGGAGCGGAGTAACCGGGGAGCTGTTTTTT	CASSSPGSGVTGELFF
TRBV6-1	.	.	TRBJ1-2	TGTGCCAGCAGTCCCGATAACTATGGCTACACCTTC	CASSPDNYGYTF
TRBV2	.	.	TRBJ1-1	TGTGCCGCTATGTCCCAGGGCCAGAGGGCTTTCTTT	CAAMSQGQRAFF
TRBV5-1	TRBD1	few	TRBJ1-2	TGCGCCAGCAGCCCGACAGGGGGCCAGGGCTATGGCTACACCTTC	CASSPTGGQGYGYTF
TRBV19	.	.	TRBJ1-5	TGTGCCAGTAGCGTCCCCCGGGGCAACCCGGAACCCCAGCATTTT	CASSVPRGNPEPQHF
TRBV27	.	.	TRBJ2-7	TGTGCCAGCAGTTTATCGCCCGACGGGCCCTACGAGCAGTACTTC	CASSLSPDGPYEQYF
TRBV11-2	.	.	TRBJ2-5	TGTGCCAGCAGCGTTTATGGCCCCGCGGGGGAGACCCAGTACTTC	CASSVYGPAGETQYF
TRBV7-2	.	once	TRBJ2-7	TGTGCCAGCAGCTTATGGTACGAGCAGTACTTC	CASSLWYEQYF
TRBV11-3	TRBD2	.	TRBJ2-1	TGTGCCAGCAGCTTCAGCCCTCGCGGGGGGGCCGGGGAGCAGTTCTTC	CASSFSPRGGAGEQFF
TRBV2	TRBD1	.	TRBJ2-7	TGTGCCAGCCAGGGGGCAGGCGAGCAGTACTTC	CASQGAGEQYF
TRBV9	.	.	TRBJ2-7	TGTGCCAGCAGCTCATCAGGGGAGGGGGAGCAGTACTTC	CASSSSGEGEQYF
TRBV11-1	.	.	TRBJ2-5	TGTGCCAGCAGCTTGTACAGCCAAGAGACCCAGTACTTC	CASSLYSQETQYF
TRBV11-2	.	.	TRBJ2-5	TGTGCCAACAGCTTGGGGGGTAAAGAGACCCAGTACTTC	CANSLGGKETQYF
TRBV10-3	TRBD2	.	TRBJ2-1	TGTGCCATCAGCATTAGCGGGGGGGCGAATGAGCAGTTCTTC	CAISISGGANEQFF
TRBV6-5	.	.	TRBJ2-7	TGTGCCAGCAGTCCGCAGGTTGGAGGGCCCTACGAGCAGTACTTC	CASSPQVGGPYEQYF
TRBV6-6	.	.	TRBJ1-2	TGTGCCAGCAGTTACGACTATGGCTACACCTTC	CASSYDYGYTF
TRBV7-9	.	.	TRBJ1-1	TGTGCCAGCAGCTTATTAGCTATTCACACTGAAGCTTTCTTT	CASSLLAIHTEAFF
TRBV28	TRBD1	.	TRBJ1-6	TGTGCCAGCAGTTCGGGACAGGGGGCGAATTCACCCCTCCACTTT	CASSSGQGANSPLHF
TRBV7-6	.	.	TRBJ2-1	TGTGCCAGCAGCTTGGATGGGGATGAGCAGTTCTTC	CASSLDGDEQFF
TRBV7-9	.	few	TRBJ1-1	TGTGCCAGCAGCTTAGATGCGGGGGCTGAAGCTTTCTTT	CASSLDAGAEAFF
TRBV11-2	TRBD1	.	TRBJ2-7	TGTGCCAGCAGCTCCACGGACAGGTCCTACGAGCAGTACTTC	CASSSTDRSYEQYF
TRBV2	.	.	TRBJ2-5	TGTGCCAGCAGTGGCGGGACACAAGAGACCCAGTACTTC	CASSGGTQETQYF
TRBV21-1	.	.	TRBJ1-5	TGTGCCAGCAGCGTCGCCATACATTGGGGAAATCAGCCCCAGCATTTT	CASSVAIHWGNQPQHF
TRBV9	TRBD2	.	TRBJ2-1	TGTGCCAGCAGCGTAGGTCCTAGCGGCAATGAGCAGTTCTTC	CASSVGPSGNEQFF
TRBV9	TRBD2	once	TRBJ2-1	TGTGCCAGCAGCGTTCCCTTGAGCGGGGGCCTGAATGAGCAGTTCTTC	CASSVPLSGGLNEQFF
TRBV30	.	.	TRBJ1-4	TGTGCCTGGAGTGTAAACTTCAAAAAACTGTTTTTT	CAWSVNFKKLFF
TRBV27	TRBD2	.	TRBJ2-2	TGTGCCAGCAGTTTTGCGGTAGCGGGGGGGCCGTTCTTCACCGGGGAGCTGTTTTTT	CASSFAVAGGPFFTGELFF
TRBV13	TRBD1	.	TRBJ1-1	TGTGCCAGCAGCTTTTACGCCAGGGGGACTGAAGCTTTCTTT	CASSFYARGTEAFF
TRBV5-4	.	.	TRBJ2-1	TGTGCCAGCAGCTCGACAGGACCGAGCGTTAATGAGCAGTTCTTC	CASSSTGPSVNEQFF
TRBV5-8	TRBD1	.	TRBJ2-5	TGTGCCAGCAGCCGCCGGGACAGACAAGAGACCCAGTACTTC	CASSRRDRQETQYF
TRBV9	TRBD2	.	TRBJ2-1	TGTGCCAGCAGCCCCCGGGACTACCTCTGGGAGCAGTTCTTC	CASSPRDYLWEQFF
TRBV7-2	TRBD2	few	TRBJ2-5	TGTGCCAGCAGCTTAGGACTAGCGGGGGGGAAAGGGACCCAGTACTTC	CASSLGLAGGKGTQYF
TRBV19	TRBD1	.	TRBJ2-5	TGTGCCAGTAGTACCGGGACAGGTTACCAAGAGACCCAGTACTTC	CASSTGTGYQETQYF
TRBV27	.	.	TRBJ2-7	TGTGCCAGCAGTTTACACGGGTTAAGCGAGCAGTACTTC	CASSLHGLSEQYF
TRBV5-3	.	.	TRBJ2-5	TGTGCCAGAGGCGAAACGCGCCAAGAGACCCAGTACTTC	CARGETRQETQYF
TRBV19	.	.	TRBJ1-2	TGTGCCAGTAGTATGACAACAGACTATGGCTACACCTTC	CASSMTTDYGYTF
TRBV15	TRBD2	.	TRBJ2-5	TGTGCCACCAGCTCCCTGGGGGGGTCGGAGACCCAGTACTTC	CATSSLGGSETQYF
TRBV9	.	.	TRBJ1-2	TGTGCCAGCAGCCCTTCAGGGGCAATGGAGGGCTACACCTTC	CASSPSGAMEGYTF
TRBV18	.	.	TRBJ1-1	TGTGCCAGCTCACAGACCAAGGGGGTCTGGGACCCAAGTCTATACACTGAAGCTTTCTTT	CASSQTKGVWDPSLYTEAFF
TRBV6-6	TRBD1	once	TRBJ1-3	TGTGCCAGCAGTTACTCCAGGGGGGCATCTGGAAACACCATATATTTT	CASSYSRGASGNTIYF
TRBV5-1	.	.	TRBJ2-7	TGCGCCAGCAGCCGGGCTGGGGGCGCAGGCTACGAGCAGTACTTC	CASSRAGGAGYEQYF
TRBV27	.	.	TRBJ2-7	TGTGCCAGCAGTTTACGGGTGGATGGGTACGAGCAGTACTTC	CASSLRVDGYEQYF
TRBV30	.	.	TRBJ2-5	TGTGCCTGGAGTGTAACCGGGGGTGGCCAGTACTTC	CAWSVTGGGQYF
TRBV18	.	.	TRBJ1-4	TGTGCCAGCTCAATCGGGCTGAGTGGGGAAAAACTGTTTTTT	CASSIGLSGEKLFF
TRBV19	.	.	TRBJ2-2	TGTGCCAGTAGTCCACAGGCGACCGGGGAGCTGTTTTTT	CASSPQATGELFF
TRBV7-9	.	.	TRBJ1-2	TGTGCCAGCATCCAGATACTGGGCTCTAGGAGGGGCTACACCTTC	CASIQILGSRRGYTF
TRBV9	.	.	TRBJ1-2	TGTGCCAGCAGCGTAGGGATGGGCGGCTACACCTTC	CASSVGMGGYTF